This T cell receptor (beta chain) was captured by sequencing in a study of neurological immune-mediated disorders. Across the whole study: Secondary progressive disease was present in 3, and relapsing-remitting disease in some 30, of the approximately 35 multiple sclerosis patients.

The CDR3 has 11 residues. The V gene's germline CDR1 is SEHNR and CDR2 FQNEAQ (reference sequence). Trimming stripped 5 bases from V and 7 bases from J, with 8 bases between. This clonotype has ten or more counts. Its antigen is not known. Findings and caveats of the study: HTLV-1-associated myelopathy showed the most TCR clonal expansion; multiple sclerosis the least, below healthy controls. CDR3 amino acid sequences found in expanded clones were never shared across subjects, suggesting private repertoires in all groups.

In every sequencing run, more than 170 million TCR-beta sequences were generated from 15-18 subjects. TCRdb analysed the 5' RACE reads with MiXCR anew, one entry per CDR3 protein. The sample has 50,000 to 60,000 distinct CDR3 sequences, just under 4% seen once. Specimen: CD4+ T cells from blood. This sequence joins TRBV7-9 and TRBJ1-1; D gene uncertain. The TCR was taken from a woman aged 35 to 49 with multiple sclerosis. This CDR3 reads CASSLTGEAFF. The CDR3 bases are TGTGCCAGCAGCCTTACCGGTGAAGCTTTCTTT. The complete variable domain, with remaining parts taken from reference TRBV7-9 and TRBJ1-1, reads DTGVSQNPRHKITKRGQNVTFRCDPISEHNRLYWYRQTLGQGPEFLTYFQNEAQLEKSRLLSDRFSAERPKGSFSTLEIQRTEQGDSAMYLCASSLTGEAFFGQGTRLTVV.